A selection of T cell receptor beta chains follows, all from one sample in a study of response to subunit inactivated influenza vaccine. TCRdb reprocessed the RT-PCR reads via MiXCR and lists one record per CDR3 protein. The repertoire consists of under 950,000 distinct CDR3 sequences, with around 20% occurring once and the leading ten covering roughly a tenth. The sample was PBMCs from blood, taken more than 4 days after vaccination. Source of these receptors: a man between 50 and 59 years old who received an inactivated influenza vaccine. CDR3s include the opening cysteine and the closing phenylalanine or tryptophan. D genes are given only for firm matches. Expanded clones are given a class, and other clones once, few, many or no size at all.

>TRBV20-1|.|once|TRBJ1-1
TGCAGTGCTAGGCCTGACAGTTTGAACACTGAAGCTTTCTTT
CSARPDSLNTEAFF
>TRBV5-6|.|.|TRBJ2-3
TGTGCCAGCAGCTGGGGTCTGAGGTCTAGCGCCGATACGCAGTATTTT
CASSWGLRSSADTQYF
>TRBV10-1|TRBD1|few|TRBJ2-7
TGCGCCAGCACAGCGTCGGACAGGGCGGGGGAGCAGTACTTC
CASTASDRAGEQYF
>TRBV24-1|.|.|TRBJ2-1
TGTGCCACCAGTGATCCCACTAACCCCCCCAACAATGAGCAGTTCTTC
CATSDPTNPPNNEQFF
>TRBV4-2|TRBD2|few|TRBJ2-7
TGTGCCAGCAGCCAAGGACTAGCGGGGGGAAGTGAGCAGTACTTC
CASSQGLAGGSEQYF
>TRBV7-9|.|.|TRBJ2-7
TGTGCCAGCAGCTTAGGGCGGGGGCCCTCCTACGAGCAGTACTTC
CASSLGRGPSYEQYF
>TRBV28|.|.|TRBJ1-5
TGTGCCAGCAGCACACCCGGTAAGGGGTCTCAGCCCCAGCATTTT
CASSTPGKGSQPQHF
>TRBV6-5|.|.|TRBJ2-4
TGTGCCAGCAGTTACTCTTTTGAATGGGGCACCAAAAACATTCAGTACTTC
CASSYSFEWGTKNIQYF
>TRBV28|.|.|TRBJ1-4
TGTGCCAGCAGACCCGGCCTTGAGGGTCGCAAACTGTTTTTT
CASRPGLEGRKLFF
>TRBV29-1|TRBD1|many|TRBJ2-7
TGCAGCGTTGAGGGACAGGGGGGCTACGAGCAGTACTTC
CSVEGQGGYEQYF